This T cell receptor (beta chain) was identified during a study of shared clonotypes between healthy human individuals. General study findings and limits: Richness estimates generally favored naive over memory subsets. Naive CD4 clonotypes were shared across a few donors at 4% to 5%.

The authors split each subset's genomic DNA evenly across several immunoSEQ plates. The protocol was immunoSEQ multiplex PCR, while the TCRdb copy is restricted to in-frame clones and leaves out a portion. The sample carries 2.3 million or so clones, approximately 95% recorded once. V shed 4 bases, J shed 5 bases, and the junction held 11 bases outside the gene matches. The CDR3 is made up of 16 amino acids. From germline, CDR1 is MGHRA and CDR2 YSYEKL. In regard to this clone: Its matching antigen is unknown.

The sample comprised naive CD4+ T cells from PBMCs. The sample's subset: CD45RA+ positively selected. This chain links TRBV4-1 with TRBJ1-2; TRBD1 matches at 9 bases. The TCR sequence derives from a man aged 18 to 29 in good health. Some clones in this sample may be carry-over from other donors' samples. CDR3 sequence (DNA): TGCGCCAGCAGCCCTTATCGGACAGGGGTTTATTATGGCTACACCTTC. Translation gives CASSPYRTGVYYGYTF.